This entry describes one T cell receptor beta chain. No antigen is known for it. CDR1 and CDR2 (germline): SGDLS, YYNGEE. Between the trimmed V and J ends, which lost 0 bases and 5 bases, there was a span of 15 bases. This CDR3 comprises 16 residues. The sample originates from a study of response to subunit inactivated influenza vaccine. Broader study findings: Every seasonal influenza vaccination brings in few new T cells, the authors suggested.

Each CDR3 protein gets one entry after TCRdb re-called the RT-PCR reads with MiXCR. The sample consists of hundreds of thousands of distinct CDR3 sequences, approximately 15% of them appearing once. The V and J genes are TRBV9 and TRBJ2-1; weak D call: TRBD2 (5 bases). Sequenced material: PBMCs from blood, taken less than 15 days before vaccination. The sequence derives from a man aged 45-60 years who received an inactivated influenza vaccine. CDR3 sequence: CASSVEVASRNNEQFF. As DNA, the CDR3 is TGTGCCAGCAGCGTAGAGGTAGCGAGCAGAAACAATGAGCAGTTCTTC. The full variable domain, completed using reference TRBV9 and TRBJ2-1, is DSGVTQTPKHLITATGQRVTLRCSPRSGDLSVYWYQQSLDQGLQFLIQYYNGEERAKGNILERFSAQQFPDLHSELNLSSLELGDSALYFCASSVEVASRNNEQFFGPGTRLTVL.